This T cell receptor beta chain was recovered during a study of blood T cells in healthy people across ages. J was trimmed by 11 bases and V by 0 bases; bases with no gene match: 4. This CDR3 contains 13 residues. Germline V gene lookup returns CDR1 SEHNR and CDR2 FQNEAQ (reference sequence). This clonotype appeared once. PCR was performed a second time for about 7 to 12 cycles using a sample-barcoded 5' primer and a J-beta primer mix. TCRdb independently ran MiXCR on the 5' RACE reads; one entry per CDR3 protein. Among fewer than 950,000 distinct CDR3 sequences listed, roughly 53% were seen once. Sequencing used blood. This receptor was identified in an elderly man in good health. The rearrangement uses TRBV7-9 and TRBJ1-1, with 9 bases that match TRBD1. CDR3 nucleotide sequence: TGTGCCAGCAGCTTAGCTGGGACAGGGTGGGCTTTCTTT. It specifies CASSLAGTGWAFF. The full variable domain, completed using reference TRBV7-9 and TRBJ1-1, is DTGVSQNPRHKITKRGQNVTFRCDPISEHNRLYWYRQTLGQGPEFLTYFQNEAQLEKSRLLSDRFSAERPKGSFSTLEIQRTEQGDSAMYLCASSLAGTGWAFFGQGTRLTVV.